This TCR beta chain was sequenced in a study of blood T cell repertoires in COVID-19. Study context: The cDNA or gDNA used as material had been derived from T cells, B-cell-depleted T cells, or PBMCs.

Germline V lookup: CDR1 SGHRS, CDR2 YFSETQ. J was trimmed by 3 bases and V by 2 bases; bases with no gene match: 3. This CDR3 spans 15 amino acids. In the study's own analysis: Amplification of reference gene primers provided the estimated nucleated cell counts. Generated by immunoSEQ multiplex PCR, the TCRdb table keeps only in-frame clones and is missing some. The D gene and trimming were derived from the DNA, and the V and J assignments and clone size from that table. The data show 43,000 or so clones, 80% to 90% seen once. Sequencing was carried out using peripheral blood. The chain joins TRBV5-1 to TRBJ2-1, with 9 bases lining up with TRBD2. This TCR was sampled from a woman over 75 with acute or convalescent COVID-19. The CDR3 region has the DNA TGCGCCAGCAGCTTCGGACTAGCGAACTACAATGAGCAGTTCTTC. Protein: CASSFGLANYNEQFF.